This TCR beta chain came from a study of early T cells in non-severe SARS-CoV-2 infection. At the level of the study: Sequencing input comprised bulk RNA from unsorted whole blood; chain pairing was not available.

This CDR3 contains 16 residues. Germline trimming cut 5 bases from V and 5 bases from J; bases unmatched to any gene: 10. This clonotype has at least ten counts. Individual cDNA molecules carried attached unique molecular identifiers. TCRdb analysed the 5' RACE reads with MiXCR anew, one entry per CDR3 protein. Here the sample spans approximately 38,000 distinct CDR3 sequences, 4.7% being singletons. The gene calls are TRBV12-3 or TRBV12-4 and TRBJ2-2, with TRBD1 matching over 8 bases. This clonotype was sampled from an adult who was a healthcare worker with PCR-confirmed SARS-CoV-2 infection or an uninfected control (not recorded which). The sample was whole blood. Here the CDR3 reads CASSIARGPSTGELFF. Here the CDR3 DNA reads TGTGCCAGCAGTATCGCCAGGGGGCCGAGTACCGGGGAGCTGTTTTTT.